The 5 T cell receptor beta chains listed next were all sequenced from one sample in a study of technical replicates of blood from several donors. The data were produced by immunoSEQ multiplex PCR, yet TCRdb's version contains in-frame clones alone and is incomplete. This sample carries approximately 85,000 clones, nearly 95% of them seen once, and the ten largest clones take roughly 0.28%. The source material was T cells isolated from PBMCs. All receptors come from a human donor in good health.

The V call is TRBV15, the J call TRBJ1-1, with TRBD1 identical over 9 bases. In germline, CDR1 is LNHNV, CDR2 YYDKDF (reference sequence). J was trimmed by 4 bases and V by 3 bases; bases with no gene match: 6. CDR3 length: 15 residues. CDR3: CATSRRTGAGTEAFF. Here the CDR3 DNA reads TGTGCCACCAGCAGGCGGACAGGGGCAGGCACTGAAGCTTTCTTT.

Only one count was recorded for this clone. The V call is TRBV27, the J call TRBJ2-7, with TRBD1 as a possible D gene (7 bases). Per germline, CDR1 MNHEY and CDR2 SMNVEV (reference sequence). The CDR3 totals 14 residues. V lost 2 bases and J lost 2, with 10 bases in between. The CDR3 loop reads CASSLGGTAYEQYF. For the CDR3, the DNA is TGTGCCAGCAGTTTAGGCGGGACAGCCTACGAGCAGTACTTC.

The J gene is TRBJ2-7, the V gene TRBV30; 7 nucleotides align to TRBD1. Germline CDR1 is GTSNPN and CDR2 is SVGIG (reference sequence). The CDR3 loop spans 14 amino acids. The V and J ends lost 8 bases and 2 bases, in that order; junction bases with no gene match: 12. DNA for the CDR3: TGTGCCAGACGGTCACAGGGGACCCCCTACGAGCAGTACTTC. Translating it yields CARRSQGTPYEQYF.

This chain links TRBV4-1 with TRBJ1-3; D not resolved. Germline V gene lookup returns CDR1 MGHRA and CDR2 YSYEKL. CDR3 length: 16 amino acids. V shed 5 bases and J shed 1 base, with 15 bases lying between them. This CDR3 is CASSSGIRGSGNTIYF. The CDR3 DNA reads as TGCGCCAGCAGCTCCGGGATCCGGGGTTCTGGAAACACCATATATTTT.

The chain links TRBV5-1 to TRBJ1-2; D is unclear. Germline CDR1 reads SGHRS; CDR2 reads YFSETQ. Trimming shortened V by 8 bases and J by 4 bases, and 24 bases separated the two germline ends. The CDR3 has 16 amino acids. CDR3 sequence (DNA): TGCGCCAGGGGCGAGGGAAATAGCCCCCCGGGCTATGGCTACACCTTC. Amino acid sequence: CARGEGNSPPGYGYTF.